This TCR beta chain was documented in a study of glioma-infiltrating T cells after dendritic cell vaccination. At the level of the study: Dendritic cell vaccine was injected intradermally three times, biweekly. Study outcomes and limitations: Longer survival after dendritic cell vaccination followed higher pretreatment TIL content.

CDR1 is LGHNA and CDR2 is YNFKEQ in the germline V gene. CDR3 size: 15 residues. V dropped 4 bases and J dropped 5; count of bases not matched to a gene: 10. Concerning this clone itself: The antigen is undetermined.

TCRB CDR3 was amplified from 2 ug genomic DNA or less. Amplification used 60 V beta primers and 13 J beta primers. The data were produced by immunoSEQ multiplex PCR, yet TCRdb's version contains in-frame clones alone and is incomplete. The data contain under 35,000 clones, 90% of them seen just once; the ten biggest clones take up less than 2.5%. The specimen was blood, collected before dendritic cell vaccination. The receptor was derived from a human donor with glioblastoma. V usage is TRBV4-2 and J usage is TRBJ1-2; TRBD1 matches 7 bases. The CDR3 is CASSPPSTGPYGYTF. The CDR3 nucleotides read TGTGCCAGCAGCCCCCCCTCGACAGGGCCTTATGGCTACACCTTC.